This TCR beta chain was retrieved from a study of T-cell memory formation after mild COVID-19. Background on the study: TCR clustering was largely donor specific.

Study-wide results and limits: Cross-reactive memory appears to have joined, as suggested by some responding clones showing up in pre-infection memory.

Researchers used 5'RACE with constant-segment primers to make TCR alpha and TCR beta cDNA libraries that carry sample barcodes and UMIs. TCRdb passed the 5' RACE reads through MiXCR, listing each CDR3 protein once. In the table there are about 110,000 distinct CDR3 sequences, roughly 19% of which are singletons. This clonotype was recorded a few times. Its antigen is currently unknown. The sample consisted of PBMCs or a T cell subset sorted from them (not recorded which). This sequence originates from a young man who had mild COVID-19 (a few samples of this study predate the infection). Cell type and time point are not known.

The CDR3 DNA follows: TGTGCCATCAGGGGGACAGGGGCAGGGTCTGGGGCCAACGTCCTGACTTTC. Protein sequence: CAIRGTGAGSGANVLTF. The chain combines TRBV10-3 with TRBJ2-6, with 10 bases that match TRBD1. Germline assignment: CDR1 ENHRY and CDR2 SYGVKD. The V segment lost 6 bases and the J segment 1 base; nucleotides outside the gene matches: 6. The CDR3 extends over 17 amino acids.